This T cell receptor beta chain was captured in a study of T cell responses to AZD1222 COVID-19 vaccine. Using immunoSEQ multiplex PCR, the repertoire was profiled, and TCRdb retains in-frame clones only, with some absent. The sample holds 140,000 to 150,000 clones; over 85% are singletons and the top ten take roughly 1.5%. General study points: Donors were largely white British and mainly female; clonal diversity was possibly underestimated. At 160-218 and 743-854, vaccine-associated CD4 TCRs were dominant, and they spanned spike.

As regards this clone: Its antigen is not known.

Trimming cost V 7 bases and J 3 bases; bases outside gene matches: 7. CDR3 length: 14 residues. Germline loops: CDR1 LNHDA, CDR2 SQIVND (reference sequence). The chain is built from TRBV19 and TRBJ1-2; TRBD1 matches at 8 bases. This TCR derives from an adult who received the AZD1222 COVID-19 vaccine. The specimen comprised peripheral blood, sampled 28 days after the second AZD1222 dose. The DNA of the CDR3 is TGTGCCAGTACCGAGGACAGGGTAGACTATGGCTACACCTTC. Translating it yields CASTEDRVDYGYTF.